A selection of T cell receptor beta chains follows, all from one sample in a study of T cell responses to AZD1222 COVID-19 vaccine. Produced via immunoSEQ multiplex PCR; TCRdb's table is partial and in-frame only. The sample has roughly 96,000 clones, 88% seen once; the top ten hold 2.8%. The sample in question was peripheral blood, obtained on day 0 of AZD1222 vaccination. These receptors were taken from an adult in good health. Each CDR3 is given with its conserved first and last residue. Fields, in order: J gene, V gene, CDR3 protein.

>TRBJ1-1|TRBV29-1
CSVAVRYRNTEAFF
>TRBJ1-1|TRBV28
CASSSMSGTFEAFF
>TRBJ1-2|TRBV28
CASSLGTGDYGYTF
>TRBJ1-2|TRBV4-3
CAGSQDFRNYGYTF
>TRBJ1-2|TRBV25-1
CASSGVLTYGYTF
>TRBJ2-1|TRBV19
CASTLRLAGGNNEQFF
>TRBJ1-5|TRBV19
CASSMPGGSNQPQHF
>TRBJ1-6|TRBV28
CASSTDAHSPLHF
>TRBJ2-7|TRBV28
CASSLWAQGYEQYF
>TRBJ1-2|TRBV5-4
CASSRPEAGQGLGYTF
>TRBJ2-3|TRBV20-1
CSASVAGGSTDTQYF
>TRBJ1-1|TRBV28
CASREHGGMNTEAFF
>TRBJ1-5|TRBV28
CASSHRDRGIRQPQHF
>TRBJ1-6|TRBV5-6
CASSWTGTAYNSPLHF
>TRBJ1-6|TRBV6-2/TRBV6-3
CASSAGTGSSPLHF
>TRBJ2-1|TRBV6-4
CASSDLGRASNEQFF
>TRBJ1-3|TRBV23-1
CASINAGTHSGNTIYF
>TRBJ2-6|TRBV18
CASSLARATGDTFSGANVLTF
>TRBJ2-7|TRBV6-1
CASSVYFGTGVYEQYF
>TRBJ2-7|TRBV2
CASRGTVSGYEQYF
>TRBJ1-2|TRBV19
CASSLGGGQDYGYTF
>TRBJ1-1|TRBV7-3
CASSLVRGTEAFF
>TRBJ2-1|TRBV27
CASSDNLGNEQFF
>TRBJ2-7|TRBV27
CASSLGLAYEQYF
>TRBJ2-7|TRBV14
CASSQGGRGIKGYEQYF
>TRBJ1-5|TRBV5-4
CASSPGGSNQPQHF
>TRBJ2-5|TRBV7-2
CASSLATGPQETQYF
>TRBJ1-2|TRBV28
CASSMTGNYGYTF
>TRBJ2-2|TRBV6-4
CASSDGRATGELFF
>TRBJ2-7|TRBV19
CASSIRQGASYEQYF
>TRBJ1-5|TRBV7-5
CVRTKRGREVRFNQPQHF
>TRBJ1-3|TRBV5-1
CASSRGMGGSGNTIYF
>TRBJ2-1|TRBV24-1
CATSDMRGSSYNEQFF
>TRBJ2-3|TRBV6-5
CASRPGYSTDTQYF
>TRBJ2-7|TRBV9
CASSPRDWITYEQYF
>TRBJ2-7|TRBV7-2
CASSLDGLAGYEQYF
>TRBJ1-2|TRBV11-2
CASSPVRGINYGYTF
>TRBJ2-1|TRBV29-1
CSTGTSVNEQFF
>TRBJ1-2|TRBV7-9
CASSPRQVVYGYTF
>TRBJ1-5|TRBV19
CASSDRALGNQPQHF
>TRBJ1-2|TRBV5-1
CASSLDRDGYTF
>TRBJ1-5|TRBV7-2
CASSLGYNQPQHF
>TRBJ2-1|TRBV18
CASSPGTAAYEQFF
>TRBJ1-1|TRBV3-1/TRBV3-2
CASRRGQGKTDAFF
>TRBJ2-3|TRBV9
CASSANPGQGMGGVSTDTQYF
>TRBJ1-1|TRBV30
CAWVSGVLSTEAFF
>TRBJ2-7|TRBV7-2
CASSLGRGYEQYF
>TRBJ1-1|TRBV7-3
CASSLNGGLGKDTEAFF
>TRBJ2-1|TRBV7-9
CASSLLGRVNEQFF
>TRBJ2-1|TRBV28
CASTTTGVGLNEQFF
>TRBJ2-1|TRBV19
CASNPSGRRNEQFF
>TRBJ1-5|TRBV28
CASSTPEGSNQPQHF
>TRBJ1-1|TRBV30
CAWSRGEYTEAFF
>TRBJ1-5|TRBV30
CAWSVGLSPQHF
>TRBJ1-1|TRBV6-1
CASSEQVWNTF
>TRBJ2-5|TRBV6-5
CASSYGGTGDPETQYF
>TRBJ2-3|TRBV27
CASSLTTSGRDTQYF
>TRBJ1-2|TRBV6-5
CASSSQGFRGYTF
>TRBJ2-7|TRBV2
CASSVGSYEQYF
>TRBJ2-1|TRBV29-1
CSVEQTIYNEQFF